This TCR beta chain was recovered during a study of T cell repertoires in MIS-A myocarditis (dated by TCRdb to the early 2020s). TCRbeta CDR3 regions were amplified by the immunoSEQ bias-controlled multiplex PCR and were subjected to high-throughput sequencing. As for the authors' bioinformatics: The immunoSEQ vendor pipeline collapsed and filtered the CDR3 sequences so that the abundance and frequency of each unique TCRbeta CDR3 could be quantified. Using a 90% global sequence identity threshold, CD-HIT clustered dominant CDR3 amino acid sequences together with SARS-CoV-2-specific ImmuneCODE TCRbeta sequences. Clones were classed as hyperexpanded at frequencies of 0.1 to 1 and as large at frequencies of 0.01 to 0.1. CDR3 amino acid sequences and V and J gene assignments of dominant clones were confirmed with MiXCR. The R stringdist package was used to compute Levenshtein distances between the patient clonotypes and the ImmuneCODE hits. TCRdb stores this immuneACCESS table with in-frame sequences only. Part of the clones is absent; in the studies checked, under half of the shortfall reflects unresolved V genes, and no reason is known for the rest. V, J and clone size derive from that table, while D and trimming were established from the DNA sequence. The sample table shows 10,000 to 13,000 clones, and 75% to 85% are seen once. The top ten clones comprise around 29% of the sample.

Comment on this clone: Its antigen remains undetermined. There are no base qualities to consult, and no much larger clone falls within one base.

The QIAamp DNA FFPE kit was used to extract genomic DNA from formalin-fixed paraffin-embedded autopsy tissue. CDR1 and CDR2 (MDHEN, SYDVKM) derive from the germline V gene. The CDR3 numbers 15 residues from cysteine through phenylalanine. Only CDR3 DNA is held: 45 bases, read in frame from base 1. V loses 2 bases of germline sequence and J loses 4 bases, and the interval between the two ends is 14 bases. The V and J genes are TRBV28 and TRBJ1-2; the D gene lacks a confident call. The clonotype was recovered from a man younger than 35 with fulminant myocarditis from multisystem inflammatory syndrome in adults (MIS-A) after COVID-19. Material for sequencing was right ventricle heart tissue obtained at autopsy. The cell subset or site label, as the study defines it: cardiac tissue sample (left or right ventricle, interventricular septum, or pericardium). Here is the DNA: TGTGCCAGCAGTTTAGAAACCATTGCTTCCTATGGCTACACCTTC. Translation gives CASSLETIASYGYTF.